The 19 T cell receptor beta chains below were found in one sample sequenced in a study of human CD8 memory T cell subsets. Preparation of the TCR beta libraries relied on UMI-labeled 5' RACE. For each CDR3 protein, TCRdb gives one entry from its re-call of the 5' RACE reads, without DNA. The sample table sets out 17,000 or so distinct CDR3 sequences. The source material was CD8+ stem-like memory T cells (TSCM and TCM) sorted from PBMCs. Documented subset: stem-like memory CD8 T cells (TSTEM), CCR7+ PD-1- TIGIT-. These receptors were obtained from a human donor in good health.

The chain joins TRBV7-9 to TRBJ2-7; TCRdb gives TRBD1 as the D gene, but with no DNA this cannot be confirmed. This CDR3 is 14 amino acids long. CDR1 and CDR2 from the germline V gene are SEHNR and FQNEAQ (reference sequence). CDR3 region: CASSLAGQGGEQYF. Filled out from reference TRBV7-9 and TRBJ2-7, the complete variable domain reads DTGVSQNPRHKITKRGQNVTFRCDPISEHNRLYWYRQTLGQGPEFLTYFQNEAQLEKSRLLSDRFSAERPKGSFSTLEIQRTEQGDSAMYLCASSLAGQGGEQYFGPGTRLTVT.

The V and J genes are TRBV4-2 and TRBJ1-1. The V gene's germline CDR1 is LGHNA and CDR2 YNFKEQ. The CDR3 covers 13 residues. CDR3 loop: CASSQGSGTEAFF.

This chain joins TRBV27 and TRBJ1-1. The CDR3 loop spans 13 amino acids. Germline loops: CDR1 MNHEY, CDR2 SMNVEV (reference sequence). CDR3: CASSLRADTEAFF.

The V call is TRBV10-1, the J call TRBJ1-1. CDR1 WNHNN and CDR2 SYGVQD come from the germline V gene (reference sequence). The length of the CDR3 is 13 residues. CDR3: CASSENKNTEAFF.

The chain has TRBV5-1 and TRBJ2-3. The germline V gene encodes CDR1 SGHRS and CDR2 YFSETQ. The CDR3 has 12 residues. The CDR3 here is CASSPFTDTQYF.

The rearrangement uses TRBV2 and TRBJ2-5; TCRdb picks TRBD1, but there is no DNA to check that call. CDR3 length: 17 amino acids. In germline, CDR1 is SNHLY, CDR2 FYNNEI. CDR3 loop: CASTKGQAVSPEETQYF.

The V and J genes are TRBV3-1 and TRBJ2-7. This CDR3 is 12 amino acids long. Germline assignment: CDR1 LGHDT and CDR2 YNNKEL (reference sequence). The CDR3 here is CASSPQDNEQYF.

V is TRBV7-9 and J is TRBJ2-3. CDR3 length: 12 residues. Germline V lookup: CDR1 SEHNR, CDR2 FQNEAQ (reference sequence). This chain's CDR3 is CASSPYTDTQYF. The entire variable domain, with the rest obtained from reference TRBV7-9 and TRBJ2-3, is as follows: DTGVSQNPRHKITKRGQNVTFRCDPISEHNRLYWYRQTLGQGPEFLTYFQNEAQLEKSRLLSDRFSAERPKGSFSTLEIQRTEQGDSAMYLCASSPYTDTQYFGPGTRLTVL.

This CDR3 reads CASSQEGGNEQFF. This sequence joins TRBV4-3 and TRBJ2-1; lacking DNA, the TRBD1 call made by TCRdb goes unchecked. CDR1 is LGHNA, CDR2 YSLEER, per germline. This CDR3 has 13 residues.

This chain uses TRBV28 with TRBJ1-5. Germline values: CDR1 MDHEN, CDR2 SYDVKM. The CDR3 is 12 amino acids. The CDR3 loop reads CASRLKEGPQHF. Drawing the rest from reference TRBV28 and TRBJ1-5, the complete variable domain is DVKVTQSSRYLVKRTGEKVFLECVQDMDHENMFWYRQDPGLGLRLIYFSYDVKMKEKGDIPEGYSVSREKKERFSLILESASTNQTSMYLCASRLKEGPQHFGDGTRLSIL.

The CDR3 sequence: CASSDGQGETGELFF. The chain links TRBV10-1 to TRBJ2-2; TCRdb indicates TRBD1, and absent DNA this call remains unverified. The CDR3 sequence is 15 residues long. Germline values: CDR1 WNHNN, CDR2 SYGVQD (reference sequence).

The rearrangement uses TRBV6-5 and TRBJ2-1; the TRBD2 assignment by TCRdb is unverifiable without DNA. Per germline, CDR1 MNHEY and CDR2 SVGAGI. This CDR3 spans 21 amino acids. The CDR3 region is CASSYRFVKVLGTSGSYEQFF.

CDR3 sequence reads: CASSLVTLAAITGELFF. This chain uses TRBV7-8 with TRBJ2-2; TCRdb calls TRBD2, which cannot be checked without DNA. The CDR3 is 17 amino acids. CDR1 SGHVS and CDR2 FQNEAQ come from the germline V gene.

The gene calls are TRBV7-9 and TRBJ2-5; TCRdb names TRBD2, which stays unverified in the absence of DNA. The CDR3 runs 13 residues. Germline V gene lookup returns CDR1 SEHNR and CDR2 FQNEAQ (reference sequence). The CDR3: CASSGDRGRSQYF.

The chain couples TRBV30 to TRBJ2-7. From germline, CDR1 is GTSNPN and CDR2 SVGIG (reference sequence). This CDR3 region has 13 residues. The CDR3: CAALTGSSYEQYF.

This clonotype is identified as medium-sized from frequency. The CDR3 region is CSARAGGIWDNEQFF. The gene calls are TRBV20-1 and TRBJ2-1; the D gene TCRdb calls, TRBD1, cannot be checked with no DNA. Germline CDR1 is DFQATT and CDR2 is SNEGSKA (reference sequence). CDR3 size: 15 residues.

The chain has TRBV4-2 and TRBJ1-4. Germline V gives CDR1 LGHNA, CDR2 YNFKEQ. This CDR3 spans 15 amino acids. This CDR3 is CASSHDRAANEKLFF.

The CDR3 reads CASSYSMDRGTEAFF. The chain couples TRBV6-2 or TRBV6-3 to TRBJ1-1; TCRdb proposes TRBD1, but this gene call is untestable without DNA. CDR1 and CDR2 from the germline V gene are MNHEY and SVGEGT. This CDR3 is built from 15 residues.

V gene TRBV1 combines with J gene TRBJ2-7. TRBV1 is a recognized pseudogene. This CDR3 has 15 amino acids. CDR3: CTSVNRPDSSYEQYF.